This TCR beta chain originates from a study of shared clonotypes between healthy human individuals. About the research overall: CD4 naive and memory got three plates each, CD8 naive two, CD8 memory one.

The CDR3 runs to 16 residues. V dropped 3 bases and J dropped 0 bases, with 15 bases sitting between them. Looked up from germline, CDR1 is MNHEY and CDR2 is SMNVEV (reference sequence). The table came from immunoSEQ multiplex PCR; TCRdb's copy has only in-frame clones and leaves some out. This sample has roughly 300,000 clones; around 79% occur once, and the top ten carry 8% to 13%. The specimen sequenced was memory CD4+ T cells sorted from blood. Subset specified: CD45RA-negative fraction. The receptor comes from a man aged 25 to 45 in good health. The chain is built from TRBV27 and TRBJ2-7; the D gene is possibly TRBD2 (6 bases). The CDR3 protein is CASSLMGGVSSYEQYF. CDR3 bases: TGTGCCAGCAGTTTGATGGGCGGGGTCAGCTCCTACGAGCAGTACTTC.